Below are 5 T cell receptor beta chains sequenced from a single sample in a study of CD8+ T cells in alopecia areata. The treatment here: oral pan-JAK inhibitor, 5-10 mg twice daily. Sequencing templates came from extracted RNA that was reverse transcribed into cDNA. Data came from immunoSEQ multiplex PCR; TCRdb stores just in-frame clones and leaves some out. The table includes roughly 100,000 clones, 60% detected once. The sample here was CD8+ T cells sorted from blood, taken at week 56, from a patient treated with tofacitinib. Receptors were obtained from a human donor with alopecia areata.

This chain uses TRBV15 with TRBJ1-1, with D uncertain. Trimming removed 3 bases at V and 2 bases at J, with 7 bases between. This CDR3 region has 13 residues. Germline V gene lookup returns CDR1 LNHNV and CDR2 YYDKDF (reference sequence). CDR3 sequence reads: CATSRGFNTEAFF. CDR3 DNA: TGTGCCACCAGCAGGGGATTTAACACTGAAGCTTTCTTT.

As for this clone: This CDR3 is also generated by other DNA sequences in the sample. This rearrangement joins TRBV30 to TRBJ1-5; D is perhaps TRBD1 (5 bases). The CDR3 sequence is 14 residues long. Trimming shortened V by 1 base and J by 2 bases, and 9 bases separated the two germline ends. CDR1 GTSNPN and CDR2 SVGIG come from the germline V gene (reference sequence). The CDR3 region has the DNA TGTGCCTGGAGTGGATTAGGGGGCAATCAGCCCCAGCATTTT. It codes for CAWSGLGGNQPQHF.

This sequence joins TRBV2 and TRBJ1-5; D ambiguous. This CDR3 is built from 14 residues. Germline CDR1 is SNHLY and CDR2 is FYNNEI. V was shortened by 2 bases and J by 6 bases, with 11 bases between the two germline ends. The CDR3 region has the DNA TGTGCCAGCAGTGAATTTCCGGCGGGTCAGCCCCAGCATTTT. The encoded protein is CASSEFPAGQPQHF.

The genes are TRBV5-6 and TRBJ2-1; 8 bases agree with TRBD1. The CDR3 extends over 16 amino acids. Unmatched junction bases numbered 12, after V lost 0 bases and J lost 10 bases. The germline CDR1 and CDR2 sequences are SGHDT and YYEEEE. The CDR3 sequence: CASSLGAVAGGSEQFF. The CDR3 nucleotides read TGTGCCAGCAGCTTGGGGGCTGTCGCAGGGGGCAGCGAGCAGTTCTTC.

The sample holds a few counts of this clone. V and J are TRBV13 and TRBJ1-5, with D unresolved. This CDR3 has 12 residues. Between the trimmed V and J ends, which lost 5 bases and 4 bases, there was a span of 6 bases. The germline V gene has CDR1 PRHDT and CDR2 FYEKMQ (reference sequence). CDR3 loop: CASSKGNQPQHF. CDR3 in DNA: TGTGCCAGCAGCAAAGGGAATCAGCCCCAGCATTTT.